This T cell receptor (beta chain) is from a study of cytomegalovirus exposure and HLA in healthy donors. The V segment lost 5 bases and the J segment 7 bases; nucleotides outside the gene matches: 6. The length of the CDR3 is 14 residues. Germline V gene data show CDR1 as MNHNS and CDR2 as SASEGT. This clone was observed a handful of times. Its antigen remains unidentified. Study-level findings and limits: Among TCR beta chains of equal frequency, HLA-associated ones were more clonally expanded in a later analysis. With further analysis later on, most CMV-associated TCR beta chains appeared HLA-restricted. Analysis performed later found more than 15,000 TCR beta sequences associated with HLA alleles at 0.05 false discovery rate.

Each donor's status was that of a healthy bone marrow donor. Researchers ran the PCR with 60 Vbeta and 13 Jbeta primers. TCRdb's copy holds only in-frame clones and misses some; the assay was immunoSEQ multiplex PCR. The sample comprises under 130,000 clones, about 12% of which are singletons, and 16% rests with the top ten. This TCR derives from a man between 40 and 49 years old in good health and CMV-seropositive. V and J are TRBV6-1 and TRBJ1-4, with 8 positions matching TRBD1. The sequenced material came from PBMCs. In DNA, the CDR3 is TGTGCCAGCAGTTCACAGGGGGTTACTGAAAAACTGTTTTTT. Amino acid sequence: CASSSQGVTEKLFF.